One T cell receptor beta chain is described in this entry. What it recognizes is unknown. CDR1 and CDR2 from the germline V gene are LGHNT and FRNRAP. This CDR3 region has 14 residues. The V end was cut by 5 bases, the J end by 5 bases, with 16 bases between. The source of the sample is a study of blood T cells in healthy people across ages. Then a second PCR, running roughly 7 to 11 cycles, was carried out with a sample-barcoded 5' primer and a J-beta primer mix. Template switching added a 12-random-nucleotide identifier to every cDNA molecule. TCRdb fed the 5' RACE reads into MiXCR, producing one record per CDR3 protein. The top ten clones hold over 3.5% of a sample with 1.4 million or so distinct CDR3 sequences, roughly 43% of them seen once. Findings and limits, study-wide: Older age coincided with a roughly linear decline in TCR beta diversity per million T cells. Among long-lived donors, naive CD4+ cells were more numerous and diversity higher than in aged donors.

The specimen was blood. The receptor was derived from a woman between 18 and 30 years old in good health. The rearrangement links TRBV12-5 to TRBJ2-7, with D perhaps TRBD1 (6 bases). The CDR3 loop reads CASGLRGRGDEQYF. The CDR3 region has the DNA TGTGCTAGTGGTCTCAGAGGCAGGGGAGACGAGCAGTACTTC. Supplemented by reference TRBV12-5 and TRBJ2-7, the full variable domain reads DARVTQTPRHKVTEMGQEVTMRCQPILGHNTVFWYRQTMMQGLELLAYFRNRAPLDDSGMPKDRFSAEMPDATLATLKIQPSEPRDSAVYFCASGLRGRGDEQYFGPGTRLTVT.